The TCR beta chain under discussion was sequenced for a study of blood T cell repertoires in COVID-19. Study at large: The study drew acute and convalescent COVID-19 samples from the United States, Italy and Spain. T cells, B-cell-depleted T cells, or PBMCs provided the cDNA or gDNA that served as material.

This clone showed up just a few times. During active infection, Seattle patients enrolled and were then monitored through disease. Original data processing: Nucleated cell counts were estimated from reference gene primer amplification. Libraries were prepared by immunoSEQ multiplex PCR; TCRdb keeps only in-frame clonotypes and omits some of them. The V and J calls and clone size come from that table; D and trimming were worked out from the DNA. The sample has 310,000 or so clones, 90% to 95% seen once; the top ten hold about 2.2%. Material: peripheral blood. The receptor comes from a woman in her twenties or thirties with COVID-19, enrolled during active disease.

The CDR3 spells CASSTTGGLYEQYF. In DNA, the CDR3 is TGTGCCAGCAGCACGACAGGGGGCTTGTACGAGCAGTACTTC. This rearrangement joins TRBV6-2 or TRBV6-3 to TRBJ2-7, with 10 bases that match TRBD1. After removal of 6 bases from V and 4 bases from J, the junction contained 6 bases not matched to a gene. The CDR3 has 14 residues. CDR1 and CDR2 (germline): MNHEY, SVGEGT.